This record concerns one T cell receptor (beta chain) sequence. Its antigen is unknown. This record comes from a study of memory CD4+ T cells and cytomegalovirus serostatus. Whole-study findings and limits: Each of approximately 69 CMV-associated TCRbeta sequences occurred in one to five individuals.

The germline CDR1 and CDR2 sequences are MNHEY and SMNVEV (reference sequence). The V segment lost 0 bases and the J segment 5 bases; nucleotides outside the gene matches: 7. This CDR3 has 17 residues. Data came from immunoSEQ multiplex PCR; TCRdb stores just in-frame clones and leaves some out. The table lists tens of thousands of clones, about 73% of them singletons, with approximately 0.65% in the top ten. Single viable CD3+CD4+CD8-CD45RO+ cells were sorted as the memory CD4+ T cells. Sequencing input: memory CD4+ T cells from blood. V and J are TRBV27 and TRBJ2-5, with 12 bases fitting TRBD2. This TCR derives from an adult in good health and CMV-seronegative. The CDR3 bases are TGTGCCAGCAGTTTATCGACTAGCGGGAGCCGCAGGGAGACCCAGTACTTC. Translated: CASSLSTSGSRRETQYF.